Below are 17 T cell receptor beta chains sequenced from a single sample in a study of persistence of HIV-infected CD4 T cells. The immunoSEQ assay was version 4, run in survey mode. Here immunoSEQ multiplex PCR was the method, and the copy in TCRdb shows in-frame clones only, minus some. The sample consists of about 40,000 clones, over 80% of them appearing once. No antigen has been identified for these receptors. This nonspecific control used anti-CD3/anti-CD28 bead stimulation of CD4+ T cells. Sorting selected CD4+ T cells upregulating both CD40 ligand and CD69. Source: CD4+ T cells sorted from PBMCs after 18-hour stimulation, taken from a patient who received antiretroviral therapy. Receptors were obtained from an adult man with HIV who was CMV-seropositive.

The genes are TRBV12-3 or TRBV12-4 and TRBJ1-3; no clear D gene. CDR3 size: 12 residues. The germline V and J ends were trimmed by 3 bases and 9 bases, with 9 bases remaining between them. The CDR3 spells CASSFRGVTIYF. CDR3 DNA sequence: TGTGCCAGCAGTTTTCGGGGAGTCACCATATATTTT.

The J gene is TRBJ2-7, the V gene TRBV18, with TRBD2 matching 7 bases. V lost 2 bases, J lost 3 bases, and 10 bases stayed unmatched. The CDR3 runs to 16 residues. Looked up from germline, CDR1 is KGHSH and CDR2 is LQKENI. CDR3 protein: CASSPSRTRADYEQYF. CDR3 sequence (DNA): TGTGCCAGCTCACCATCCCGGACTAGAGCGGACTACGAGCAGTACTTC.

The V call is TRBV25-1, the J call TRBJ1-6; D might be TRBD1 (5 bases). This CDR3 has 16 residues. Trimming removed 11 bases at V and 0 bases at J, with 17 bases between. Germline values: CDR1 MGHDK, CDR2 SYGVNS. This CDR3 is CAAPGDSSSYNSPLHF. CDR3 bases: TGTGCCGCCCCGGGGGACTCTAGCTCCTATAATTCACCCCTCCACTTT.

This chain uses TRBV6-5 with TRBJ2-2; 9 nucleotides agree with TRBD1. V dropped 5 bases and J dropped 4; count of bases not matched to a gene: 5. This CDR3 has 15 amino acids. The germline V gene has CDR1 MNHEY and CDR2 SVGAGI. For the CDR3, the DNA is TGTGCCAGCAGTCAAACAGGGGGCGGCACCGGGGAGCTGTTTTTT. This translates into CASSQTGGGTGELFF.

This chain uses TRBV5-1 with TRBJ2-3, with D perhaps assigned TRBD1 or TRBD2 (5 bases each). The CDR3 sequence is 15 residues long. Looked up from germline, CDR1 is SGHRS and CDR2 is YFSETQ. The V gene lost 2 bases and the J gene lost 1 base, with 11 bases spanning the gap. Here the CDR3 reads CASSFGAGRTDTQYF. DNA for the CDR3: TGCGCCAGCAGCTTCGGGGCGGGCCGCACAGATACGCAGTATTTT.

Only one count was recorded for this clone. This rearrangement joins TRBV25-1 to TRBJ2-1; 9 nucleotides agree with TRBD2. In germline, CDR1 is MGHDK, CDR2 SYGVNS. CDR3 length: 14 amino acids. The junction had 2 bases not matched to a gene; V was cut back by 0 bases and J by 8 bases. The chain's CDR3 is CASSEYPSGDEQFF. CDR3 sequence (DNA): TGTGCCAGCAGTGAATATCCTAGCGGGGATGAGCAGTTCTTC.

The chain combines TRBV20-1 with TRBJ1-5; D is uncertain. This CDR3 has 14 residues. V was cut by 3 bases and J by 5 bases, with 14 bases left in between. Germline V CDR1 and CDR2: DFQATT, SNEGSKA (reference sequence). Here the CDR3 DNA reads TGCAGTGCTAGTGAGCCGGGGATTGATCAGCCCCAGCATTTT. This codes for CSASEPGIDQPQHF.

V is TRBV9 and J is TRBJ2-3; unclear D gene. V shed 0 bases and J shed 6 bases, with 8 bases lying between them. The length of the CDR3 is 13 residues. Germline V gives CDR1 SGDLS, CDR2 YYNGEE. The DNA for the CDR3 is TGTGCCAGCAGCGTAGTGACCGGGGATACGCAGTATTTT. Its protein is CASSVVTGDTQYF.

V gene TRBV3-1 (or the pseudogene TRBV3-2) combines with J gene TRBJ1-4; D not resolved. The CDR3 covers 16 residues. With 3 bases removed from V and 0 bases from J, the gap between germline ends came to 11 bases. The germline gives CDR1 LGHDT, CDR2 YNNKEL (reference sequence). The CDR3 bases are TGTGCCAGCAGCCACTCAACGACTGCAACTAATGAAAAACTGTTTTTT. Its protein product is CASSHSTTATNEKLFF.

The J gene is TRBJ2-2, the V gene TRBV6-4; 9 bases agree with TRBD1. The V gene's germline CDR1 is MRHNA and CDR2 SNTAGT. The CDR3 is 13 residues long. Trimming at V came to 4 bases and at J to 6 bases, leaving 0 bases not matched to a gene. The CDR3 bases are TGTGCCAGCAGTGGACAGGGGGCCGGGGAGCTGTTTTTT. Amino acids: CASSGQGAGELFF.

The chain couples TRBV2 to TRBJ1-5; TRBD1 matches 9 bases. The CDR3 has 20 amino acids. Germline V gene lookup returns CDR1 SNHLY and CDR2 FYNNEI. The V and J ends lost 0 bases and 0 bases, in that order; junction bases with no gene match: 12. The CDR3 DNA follows: TGTGCCAGCAGTGAAGCTCTCACAGGGGGCTATTTGCTTAGCAATCAGCCCCAGCATTTT. It yields the protein CASSEALTGGYLLSNQPQHF. The full variable domain, its missing parts supplied by reference TRBV2 and TRBJ1-5, is EPEVTQTPSHQVTQMGQEVILRCVPISNHLYFYWYRQILGQKVEFLVSFYNNEISEKSEIFDDQFSVERPDGSNFTLKIRSTKLEDSAMYFCASSEALTGGYLLSNQPQHFGDGTRLSIL.

This clone showed up just once. This chain uses TRBV2 with TRBJ2-2, with D tentatively TRBD2 (6 bases). Trimming removed 7 bases at V and 4 bases at J, with 16 bases between. The CDR3 spans 15 residues. Germline CDR1 SNHLY, CDR2 FYNNEI. CDR3 DNA sequence: TGTGCCAGCAAGGGGACTGGGTCGACCACCGGGGAGCTGTTTTTT. It codes for CASKGTGSTTGELFF.

This chain connects TRBV4-2 to TRBJ2-7; D is possibly TRBD2 (6 bases). Looked up from germline, CDR1 is LGHNA and CDR2 is YNFKEQ. The CDR3 contains 12 residues. V was trimmed by 3 bases and J by 4 bases, leaving 7 bases between them. This chain's CDR3 is CASSQSGYEQYF. The CDR3, as DNA: TGTGCCAGCAGCCAGAGCGGGTACGAGCAGTACTTC.

V gene TRBV29-1 combines with J gene TRBJ1-5; no definite D call. The CDR3 spans 11 residues. Trimming removed 6 bases from V and 10 bases from J, with 13 bases in between. The germline V gene encodes CDR1 SQVTM and CDR2 ANQGSEA. CDR3 sequence: CSVGEKGPQHF. The DNA for the CDR3 is TGCAGCGTCGGGGAAAAAGGACCCCAGCATTTT.

The chain joins TRBV27 to TRBJ2-2; TRBD1 matches 10 bases. Looked up from germline, CDR1 is MNHEY and CDR2 is SMNVEV (reference sequence). V was pared by 6 bases and J by 3 bases, with 4 bases of the junction left unmatched. This CDR3 comprises 15 residues. In nucleotides, the CDR3 is TGTGCCAGCAGCTTCGACAGGGGGCACACCGGGGAGCTGTTTTTT. It codes for CASSFDRGHTGELFF.

The chain uses TRBV29-1 and TRBJ1-1; D remains ambiguous. V lost 2 bases, J lost 7 bases, and 11 bases lay in between. Germline CDR1 is SQVTM and CDR2 is ANQGSEA. This CDR3 comprises 12 residues. In DNA, the CDR3 is TGCAGCGTTGAAATCGATTCTGGTGAAGCTTTCTTT. The encoded protein is CSVEIDSGEAFF. The full variable domain, in which reference TRBV29-1 and TRBJ1-1 provide the parts outside the CDR3, is SAVISQKPSRDICQRGTSLTIQCQVDSQVTMMFWYRQQPGQSLTLIATANQGSEATYESGFVIDKFPISRPNLTFSTLTVSNMSPEDSSIYLCSVEIDSGEAFFGQGTRLTVV.

The chain uses TRBV18 and TRBJ1-1; D call uncertain. The length of the CDR3 is 12 residues. Trimming left V 1 base short and J 3 bases short, with 3 bases between. The germline CDR1 and CDR2 sequences are KGHSH and LQKENI. The CDR3 loop reads CASSPQHTEAFF. CDR3 in DNA: TGTGCCAGCTCACCACAACACACTGAAGCTTTCTTT.